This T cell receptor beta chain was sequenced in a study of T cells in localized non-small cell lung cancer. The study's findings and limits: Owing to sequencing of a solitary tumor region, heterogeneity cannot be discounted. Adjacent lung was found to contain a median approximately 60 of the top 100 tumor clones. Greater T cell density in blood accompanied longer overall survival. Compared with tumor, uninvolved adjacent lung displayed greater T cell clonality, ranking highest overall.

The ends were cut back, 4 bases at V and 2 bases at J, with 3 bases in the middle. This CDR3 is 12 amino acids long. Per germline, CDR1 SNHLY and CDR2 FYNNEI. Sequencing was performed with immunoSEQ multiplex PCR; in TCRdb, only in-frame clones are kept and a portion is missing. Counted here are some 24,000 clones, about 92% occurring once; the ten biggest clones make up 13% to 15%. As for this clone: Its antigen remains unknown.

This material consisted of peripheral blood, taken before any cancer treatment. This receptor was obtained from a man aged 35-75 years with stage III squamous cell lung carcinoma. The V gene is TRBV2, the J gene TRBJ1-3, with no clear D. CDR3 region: CASSGTGNTIYF. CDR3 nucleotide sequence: TGTGCCAGCAGTGGGACTGGAAACACCATATATTTT.